In its sample, the clone carrying this TCR beta chain was seen many times. Its antigen is not known. Trimming took off 2 bases at V and 3 bases at J, with 7 bases between the two ends. The CDR3 is 12 residues long. Germline assignment: CDR1 DFQATT and CDR2 SNEGSKA (reference sequence). One entry per CDR3 protein, called by TCRdb with MiXCR from the 5' RACE reads. The sample contains roughly 120,000 distinct CDR3 sequences, 3% to 3.5% of which appear only once. These data come from a study of neurological immune-mediated disorders. The study's findings and limits: No sharing of CDR3 amino acid sequences was observed among expanded clones across subjects, suggesting private repertoires in all groups.

PBMCs stored at -80 C, numbering 2 million, were the origin of the unsorted libraries. This chain connects TRBV20-1 to TRBJ1-2, with D possibly TRBD1 on 6 matching bases. The source of this sequence is a woman between 25 and 40 years old with multiple sclerosis. What was sequenced was PBMCs. In nucleotides, the CDR3 is TGCAGTGCTAGAAAGGGGGACTATGGCTACACCTTC. Translating gives CSARKGDYGYTF.